These 2 T cell receptor beta chains came from one sample sequenced in a study of blood T cell repertoires in COVID-19. The table came from immunoSEQ multiplex PCR; TCRdb's copy has only in-frame clones and leaves some out. This sample has around 430,000 clones, with around 88% found just once. Material: peripheral blood. All receptors come from a woman between 50 and 59 years old with COVID-19, enrolled during active disease.

The V and J genes are TRBV27 and TRBJ1-1; 8 bases match TRBD1. Germline-derived CDR1 and CDR2 are MNHEY and SMNVEV (reference sequence). After removal of 3 bases from V and 1 base from J, the junction contained 13 bases not matched to a gene. CDR3 length: 18 amino acids. The CDR3 sequence is CASSFVPGQAGGNTEAFF. The CDR3 nucleotides are TGTGCCAGCAGTTTTGTCCCGGGACAGGCTGGAGGGAACACTGAAGCTTTCTTT.

In regard to this clone: At one end the junction does not follow the germline gene, possibly because of a read error. The chain combines TRBV6-1 with TRBJ2-2; the D gene is possibly TRBD1 (6 bases). The CDR3 runs 17 residues. From germline, CDR1 is MNHNS and CDR2 SASEGT. The CDR3 region is CASSEGWGTTSTGELFF. CDR3 nucleotide sequence: TGTGCCAGCAGCGAAGGGTGGGGGACAACATCCACCGGGGAGCTGTTTTTT.